This TCR beta chain stems from a study of CD8+ T cells in alopecia areata. This CDR3 spans 13 amino acids. The V end was cut by 4 bases, the J end by 3 bases, with 11 bases between. The germline CDR1 and CDR2 sequences are SGHRS and YFSETQ. After isolation, RNA underwent reverse transcription to generate cDNA as the sequencing template. Clones were sequenced by immunoSEQ multiplex PCR, and TCRdb holds only the in-frame ones, with some missing. The sample includes under 150,000 clones, approximately 56% of them seen just once. The clonotype originates from a human donor in good health. The chain recombines TRBV5-1 with TRBJ2-7; tentatively, D is TRBD1 or TRBD2 (7 bases each). Sequencing was done on a sample of CD8+ T cells sorted from blood. CDR3 bases: TGCGCCAGCAGCATCAGGGGGGGCTACGAGCAGTACTTC. It encodes CASSIRGGYEQYF.